The sequence of this TCR beta chain was determined in a study of blood T cell repertoires in COVID-19. Study overall: The study drew acute and convalescent COVID-19 samples from the United States, Italy and Spain. T cells, B-cell-depleted T cells, or PBMCs provided the cDNA or gDNA that served as material.

Original analysis: Estimates of nucleated cell counts were drawn from the amplification of reference gene primers. TCRdb's copy holds only in-frame clones and misses some; the assay was immunoSEQ multiplex PCR. D and trimming come from the DNA, and the V and J calls and clone size come from that table. The sample holds 170,000 or so clones; about 87% are singletons and the top ten take about 1%. This CDR3 region has 12 residues. V dropped 4 bases and J dropped 9; count of bases not matched to a gene: 6. Germline values: CDR1 SGHKS, CDR2 YYEKEE (reference sequence). This chain connects TRBV5-5 to TRBJ1-1; 7 bases map to TRBD1. The receptor's source is a woman aged 18-29 years who had recovered from COVID-19. Specimen: peripheral blood. This CDR3 is CASSPWTGQAFF. In DNA form, the CDR3 reads TGTGCCAGCAGCCCTTGGACAGGACAAGCTTTCTTT.